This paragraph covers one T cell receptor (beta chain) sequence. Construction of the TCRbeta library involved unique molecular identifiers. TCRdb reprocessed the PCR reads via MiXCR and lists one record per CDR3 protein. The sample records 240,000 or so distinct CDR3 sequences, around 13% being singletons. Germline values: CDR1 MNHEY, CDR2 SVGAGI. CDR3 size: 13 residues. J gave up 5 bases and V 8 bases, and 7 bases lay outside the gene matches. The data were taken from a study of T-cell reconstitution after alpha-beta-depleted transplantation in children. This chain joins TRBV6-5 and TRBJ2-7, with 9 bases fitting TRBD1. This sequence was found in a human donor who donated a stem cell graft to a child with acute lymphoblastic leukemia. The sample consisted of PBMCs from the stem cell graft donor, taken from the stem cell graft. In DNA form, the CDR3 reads TGTGCCAGCTCCGGGACAGGGTTCAACGAGCAGTACTTC. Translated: CASSGTGFNEQYF.